The rows below give T cell receptor beta chains drawn from one sample of a study of cytomegalovirus exposure and HLA in healthy donors. TCRdb keeps only in-frame clones here, not all; method: immunoSEQ multiplex PCR. The sample records some 130,000 clones, about 87% being singletons. The sequenced sample was PBMCs. The receptors here all came from a woman in her twenties or thirties in good health and CMV-seronegative. CDR3s include the opening cysteine and the closing phenylalanine or tryptophan. A D gene is named only where the DNA matches it firmly. The size of a clone is reported for some rows only, either as once, few or many, or as a class for expanded clones.

>TRBJ2-6|TRBV7-6|-|-
TGTGCCAGCAGCGGGGCAGGGCTACTGAACTCTGGGGCCAACGTCCTGACTTTC
CASSGAGLLNSGANVLTF
>TRBJ2-7|TRBV7-9|few|TRBD2
TGTGCCAGCAGCCCTTTAGCGGGGGGGGAATACGAGCAGTACTTC
CASSPLAGGEYEQYF
>TRBJ2-1|TRBV28|-|-
TGTGCCAGCAGTTTATTTGTGACGGGGGCCTACAATGAGCAGTTCTTC
CASSLFVTGAYNEQFF
>TRBJ1-1|TRBV30|-|-
TGTGCCTGGAGTGTGGGGCTGGGGGGGCTAGGGTACACTGAAGCTTTCTTT
CAWSVGLGGLGYTEAFF
>TRBJ1-2|TRBV2|-|TRBD1
TGTGCCAGCTCACAGGGGGGGGGTGGCTACACCTTC
CASSQGGGGYTF
>TRBJ2-2|TRBV30|-|-
TGTGCCTCCCAAAAGGGGGTCGGAGACACGAACACCGGGGAGCTGTTTTTT
CASQKGVGDTNTGELFF
>TRBJ2-3|TRBV7-9|once|-
TGTGCCAGCAGCTTAGCTGTTCGAGATACGCAGTATTTT
CASSLAVRDTQYF
>TRBJ1-4|TRBV7-6|-|-
TGTGCCAGCAGTGAAGCTAGTGGTCTCCTGGTCGATAATGAAAAACTGTTTTTT
CASSEASGLLVDNEKLFF
>TRBJ1-5|TRBV28|-|-
TGTGCCAGCAGCCCCTTAAGGCGGTATAGCAATCAGCCCCAGCATTTT
CASSPLRRYSNQPQHF
>TRBJ2-7|TRBV7-2|-|TRBD2
TGTGCCAGCAGCTTAGCGCATAGCGGGAGGCGCCACTCCTACGAGCAGTACTTC
CASSLAHSGRRHSYEQYF
>TRBJ1-1|TRBV15|once|-
TGTGCCACCAGCAGAGATCTCCGGAGGGACGCTTTCTTT
CATSRDLRRDAFF
>TRBJ2-3|TRBV19|-|-
TGTGCCAGTAGTAAGTGGACTGGCACAGATACGCAGTATTTT
CASSKWTGTDTQYF
>TRBJ2-1|TRBV10-3|-|TRBD2
TGTGCCATCAGCCCCGGGGGAGCGGGACTATACAATGAGCAGTTCTTC
CAISPGGAGLYNEQFF
>TRBJ1-1|TRBV2|-|TRBD1
TGTGCCAGCAGGATCCTGGGACAGCGACTCGAAGCTTTCTTT
CASRILGQRLEAFF
>TRBJ2-3|TRBV4-2|few|TRBD2
TGTGCCAGCAGCCAAGATCGGGCGGGGGGGCCAGATACGCAGTATTTT
CASSQDRAGGPDTQYF
>TRBJ2-2|TRBV9|-|TRBD2
TGTGCCAGCAGCGTTTTTAGCGGGGGGGCCGCCGGGGAGCTGTTTTTT
CASSVFSGGAAGELFF
>TRBJ1-2|TRBV28|-|TRBD1
TGTGCCAGCAGTCCCGGACAGGCCCATAACTATGGCTACACCTTC
CASSPGQAHNYGYTF
>TRBJ1-2|TRBV5-6|-|TRBD1
TGTGCCAGCAGCACCAGGACAGGGGGCGTATATGGCTACACCTTC
CASSTRTGGVYGYTF
>TRBJ2-4|TRBV7-2|-|-
TGTGCCAGCAGCTTAGGCAGGGGAAGGGCCAAAAACATTCAGTACTTC
CASSLGRGRAKNIQYF
>TRBJ2-7|TRBV30|-|-
TGTGCCTGGAGGATGCGGGGCTCCTACGAGCAGTACTTC
CAWRMRGSYEQYF